Listed here is a single TCR beta chain. Amplification started from genomic DNA. Multiplex PCR with 30 forward and 13 reverse primers amplified the TCR beta CDR3. TCRdb used MiXCR to reprocess the multiplex PCR reads, holding one entry per CDR3 protein. The data show 270,000 or so distinct CDR3 sequences, roughly 50% seen once. The length of the CDR3 is 13 residues. Trimming took 4 bases from V and 4 from J, leaving 11 bases between them. The sample originates from a study of type 1 and type 2 diabetes patients. This receptor was identified in a man aged 18 to 30 with type 2 diabetes. This chain connects TRBV12-3 or TRBV12-4 to TRBJ2-7; D unclear. Sequencing used peripheral blood mononuclear cells (PBMCs). The CDR3 is CASSSSVEYEQYF. DNA of the CDR3: TGTGCCAGCAGTTCTAGTGTCGAGTACGAGCAGTACTTC.